The entry that follows covers one T cell receptor (beta chain) sequence. The data belong to a study of blood T cell repertoires in COVID-19. V was clipped by 0 bases and J by 10 bases; unmatched bases: 8. The germline CDR1 and CDR2 sequences are SGHVS and FQNEAQ. The CDR3 length is 15 residues. In the original processing: Amplification of reference gene primers provided the estimated nucleated cell counts. This table comes from immunoSEQ multiplex PCR, and its TCRdb copy is limited to in-frame clones, with some not included. That table is the source of V, J and clone size, and D and trimming were worked out from the DNA. Seen here are around 60,000 clones, around nine tenths observed once, and the top ten hold roughly an eighth.

This sequence was found in an older woman with active COVID-19. V and J are TRBV7-8 and TRBJ2-1, with 8 bases that match TRBD2. The sequencing sample was made of peripheral blood. CDR3 coding DNA: TGTGCCAGCAGCTTAGCCGGGGGGGCCGTTGGAGAGCAGTTCTTC. Residues: CASSLAGGAVGEQFF.